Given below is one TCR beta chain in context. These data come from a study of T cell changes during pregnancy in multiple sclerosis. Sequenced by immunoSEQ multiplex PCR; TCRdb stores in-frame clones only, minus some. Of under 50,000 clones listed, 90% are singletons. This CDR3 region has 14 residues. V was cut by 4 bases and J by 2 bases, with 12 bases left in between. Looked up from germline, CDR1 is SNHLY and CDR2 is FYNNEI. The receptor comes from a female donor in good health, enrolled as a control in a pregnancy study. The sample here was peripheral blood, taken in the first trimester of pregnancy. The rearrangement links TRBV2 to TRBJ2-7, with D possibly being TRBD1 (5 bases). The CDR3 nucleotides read TGTGCCAGCAGTGCGACAGTCAGCACCTACGAGCAGTACTTC. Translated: CASSATVSTYEQYF.